Shown below are 32 T cell receptor beta chains from a single sample sequenced in a study of T cell clonotyping in hematopoietic cell transplantation. Libraries were prepared by immunoSEQ multiplex PCR; TCRdb keeps only in-frame clonotypes and omits some of them. The table shows 35,000 to 45,000 clones, with 80% to 90% occurring only once. Sequenced input: peripheral blood mononuclear cells. The receptors come from a woman between 40 and 50 years old in good health. Some clones in this sample may be carry-over from other donors' samples.

To note about this clone: The junction differs from germline at one of its ends, possibly a read error. This chain connects TRBV28 to TRBJ1-4; 12 bases agree with TRBD1. The CDR3 has 15 amino acids. Germline V lookup: CDR1 MDHEN, CDR2 SYDVKM. CDR3 protein: CASSVYTGQGAQLIF. The CDR3 DNA reads TGTGCCAGCAGTGTATATACGGGACAGGGGGCCCAATTGATTTTT.

The gene calls are TRBV28 and TRBJ2-1; 7 bases are a match to TRBD1. Germline CDR1 is MDHEN and CDR2 is SYDVKM. This CDR3 is 15 amino acids long. The V and J ends lost 5 bases and 0 bases, in that order; junction bases with no gene match: 4. In nucleotides, the CDR3 is TGTGCCAGCAGTAGAGGGGGCACCTCCTACAATGAGCAGTTCTTC. It yields the protein CASSRGGTSYNEQFF.

The chain has TRBV28 and TRBJ2-5; 12 bases match TRBD2. V lost 6 bases and J lost 1; bases outside the gene matches: 9. The CDR3 totals 17 residues. CDR1 is MDHEN, CDR2 SYDVKM, per germline. The chain's CDR3 is CASRKLPGLAGQETQYF. Written as DNA, the CDR3 is TGTGCCAGCAGGAAACTTCCGGGACTAGCGGGCCAAGAGACCCAGTACTTC.

The chain recombines TRBV28 with TRBJ2-7, with 9 bases identical to TRBD2. The ends lost 7 bases at V and 6 bases at J; junction bases unmatched: 13. The CDR3 contains 15 residues. Germline-derived CDR1 and CDR2 are MDHEN and SYDVKM. For the CDR3, the DNA is TGTGCCAGCAATCCTCCGGGACTAGCCGGCTCCGAGCAGTACTTC. This sequence encodes CASNPPGLAGSEQYF.

Points on this clone: This same CDR3 is encoded by further DNA sequences in the sample. The rearrangement joins TRBV20-1 to TRBJ2-7; no firm D call. CDR3 length: 11 residues. Trimming pared 1 base from V and 1 base from J, leaving 2 bases between. In germline, CDR1 is DFQATT, CDR2 SNEGSKA (reference sequence). The CDR3 region is CSARGSYEQYF. The CDR3 DNA reads as TGCAGTGCTAGAGGGTCCTACGAGCAGTACTTC.

The V and J genes are TRBV7-3 and TRBJ2-1, with TRBD2 matching over 7 bases. Germline trimming cut 5 bases from V and 7 bases from J; bases unmatched to any gene: 5. The germline CDR1 and CDR2 sequences are SGHTA and FQGTGA. This CDR3 comprises 13 residues. CDR3 amino acids: CASSPPGLNEQFF. DNA for the CDR3: TGTGCCAGCAGCCCCCCGGGACTAAATGAGCAGTTCTTC.

This chain connects TRBV25-1 to TRBJ1-1, with D unresolved. Per the germline V gene, CDR1 is MGHDK and CDR2 is SYGVNS. CDR3 length equals 14 residues. The germline V and J ends were trimmed by 4 bases and 1 base, with 10 bases remaining between them. This CDR3 reads CASSGAGENTEAFF. The CDR3 coding sequence is TGTGCCAGCAGTGGTGCCGGGGAGAACACTGAAGCTTTCTTT.

J is TRBJ2-3 and V is TRBV9, with D possibly being TRBD1 (6 bases). Trimming removed 5 bases at V and 0 bases at J, with 13 bases between. Germline V gives CDR1 SGDLS, CDR2 YYNGEE. The CDR3 runs 15 residues. The CDR3 spells CASSLVTGSTDTQYF. CDR3 nucleotide sequence: TGTGCCAGCAGTTTGGTAACAGGGAGCACAGATACGCAGTATTTT.

The chain carries TRBV12-5 and TRBJ1-2; D perhaps matches TRBD1 (6 bases). The CDR3 totals 14 residues. The ends were cut back, 0 bases at V and 2 bases at J, with 7 bases in the middle. The germline V gene has CDR1 LGHNT and CDR2 FRNRAP. The DNA for the CDR3 is TGTGCTAGTGGTTTGGTGCAGGGGAACTATGGCTACACCTTC. Translating gives CASGLVQGNYGYTF.

V usage is TRBV30 and J usage is TRBJ2-3; no firm D call. Germline assignment: CDR1 GTSNPN and CDR2 SVGIG (reference sequence). V was clipped by 1 base and J by 4 bases, with 21 bases between them. This CDR3 has 17 amino acids. The CDR3 nucleotides read TGTGCCTGGAGTGACCCCCCAAGGGCAAGTGGAGCAGATACGCAGTATTTT. This encodes CAWSDPPRASGADTQYF.

The J gene is TRBJ2-7, the V gene TRBV19; possible D gene TRBD1, 6 bases. The CDR3 loop spans 16 amino acids. The germline V gene encodes CDR1 LNHDA and CDR2 SQIVND (reference sequence). The V end lost 5 bases, the J end lost 2 bases, and 19 bases lay between the germline ends. CDR3 amino acids: CASSVNREEPPYEQYF. Written as DNA, the CDR3 is TGTGCCAGTAGTGTGAACAGGGAAGAACCTCCCTACGAGCAGTACTTC.

The V and J genes are TRBV11-2 and TRBJ2-1; 8 bases map to TRBD2. V trimming: 6 bases; J trimming: 12 bases; junction bases outside the gene matches: 13. This CDR3 region has 14 residues. The V gene's germline CDR1 is SGHAT and CDR2 FQNNGV. The CDR3 DNA reads TGTGCCAGCAGTAGTCTCAGCGGGAGAGGTTGGCAGTTCTTC. It codes for CASSSLSGRGWQFF.

The chain is built from TRBV28 and TRBJ2-6; D remains ambiguous. V was shortened by 4 bases and J by 0 bases, with 4 bases between the two germline ends. This CDR3 is 14 amino acids long. CDR1 MDHEN and CDR2 SYDVKM come from the germline V gene. Here the CDR3 DNA reads TGTGCCAGCAGTTCAACCTCTGGGGCCAACGTCCTGACTTTC. This sequence encodes CASSSTSGANVLTF.

J is TRBJ2-5 and V is TRBV2, with D unresolved. The CDR3 loop spans 12 amino acids. The germline gives CDR1 SNHLY, CDR2 FYNNEI. The V gene lost 2 bases and the J gene lost 4 bases, with 5 bases spanning the gap. The CDR3 region is CASSEWVETQYF. The CDR3 region has the DNA TGTGCCAGCAGTGAATGGGTAGAGACCCAGTACTTC.

DNA for the CDR3: TGTGCCAGCAGCTTAACTAGGGGTGTTGCTTTCTTT. Its protein product is CASSLTRGVAFF. The V gene is TRBV7-3, the J gene TRBJ1-1, with D perhaps matching TRBD1 (5 bases). Trimming took 0 bases from V and 11 from J, leaving 10 bases between them. The V gene's germline CDR1 is SGHTA and CDR2 FQGTGA. The CDR3 has 12 amino acids.

This sequence joins TRBV19 and TRBJ1-4; D is unresolved. Trimming stripped 0 bases from V and 8 bases from J, with 10 bases between. CDR1 LNHDA and CDR2 SQIVND come from the germline V gene (reference sequence). The CDR3 extends over 14 amino acids. CDR3 amino acids: CASSIEESGEKLFF. CDR3 sequence (DNA): TGTGCCAGTAGTATAGAGGAAAGCGGCGAAAAACTGTTTTTT. The full variable domain, completed using reference TRBV19 and TRBJ1-4, is DGGITQSPKYLFRKEGQNVTLSCEQNLNHDAMYWYRQDPGQGLRLIYYSQIVNDFQKGDIAEGYSVSREKKESFPLTVTSAQKNPTAFYLCASSIEESGEKLFFGSGTQLSVL.

This rearrangement joins TRBV30 to TRBJ2-3; possible D gene TRBD2, 6 bases. This CDR3 is built from 14 residues. CDR1 is GTSNPN, CDR2 SVGIG, per germline (reference sequence). Trimming stripped 5 bases from V and 5 bases from J, with 17 bases between. CDR3 coding DNA: TGTGCCTGGGTCCCGGGGGAAAGGATAGATACGCAGTATTTT. Its protein is CAWVPGERIDTQYF.

A remark on this clone: Other nucleotide sequences in the sample specify the same CDR3. V is TRBV28 and J is TRBJ1-4; maybe TRBD1 (5 bases). This CDR3 has 15 amino acids. CDR1 and CDR2 from the germline V gene are MDHEN and SYDVKM. Trimming stripped 5 bases from V and 2 bases from J, with 12 bases between. CDR3: CASSPGGATNEKLFF. The DNA of the CDR3 is TGTGCCAGCAGTCCCGGCGGGGCGACTAATGAAAAACTGTTTTTT.

This clone was detected only once. The J gene is TRBJ1-1, the V gene TRBV5-6; D remains ambiguous. V gave up 6 bases and J gave up 5 bases, with 17 bases separating them. The CDR3 loop spans 14 amino acids. CDR1 SGHDT and CDR2 YYEEEE come from the germline V gene. CDR3 loop: CASTPFNRETEAFF. As DNA, the CDR3 is TGTGCCAGCACCCCTTTTAACCGGGAGACTGAAGCTTTCTTT.

This chain joins TRBV6-5 and TRBJ1-2; TRBD1 matches 9 bases. V gave up 5 bases and J gave up 3 bases; unmatched junction bases: 1. CDR3 size: 13 residues. The germline V gene encodes CDR1 MNHEY and CDR2 SVGAGI. CDR3 sequence reads: CASSRTGDYGYTF. CDR3 DNA sequence: TGTGCCAGCAGTCGGACAGGGGACTATGGCTACACCTTC.

This chain links TRBV6-5 with TRBJ1-1; no clear D gene. V was pared by 6 bases and J by 6 bases, with 11 bases between. The V gene's germline CDR1 is MNHEY and CDR2 SVGAGI. The CDR3 consists of 12 residues. The DNA of the CDR3 is TGTGCCAGCAGCCGTGGACCAGCTGAAGCTTTCTTT. This codes for CASSRGPAEAFF.

The chain recombines TRBV11-2 with TRBJ2-1; no clear D. The CDR3 length is 14 residues. V gave up 0 bases and J gave up 5 bases, with 8 bases separating them. The V gene's germline CDR1 is SGHAT and CDR2 FQNNGV. The CDR3 bases are TGTGCCAGCAGCTTAGATTTGGCTAACAATGAGCAGTTCTTC. Translating gives CASSLDLANNEQFF. Supplemented by reference TRBV11-2 and TRBJ2-1, the full variable domain reads EAGVAQSPRYKIIEKRQSVAFWCNPISGHATLYWYQQILGQGPKLLIQFQNNGVVDDSQLPKDRFSAERLKGVDSTLKIQPAKLEDSAVYLCASSLDLANNEQFFGPGTRLTVL.

CDR3 bases: TGTGCCAGCAGCTCTACAGGGACCAATCAGCCCCAGCATTTT. It yields the protein CASSSTGTNQPQHF. The V and J genes are TRBV28 and TRBJ1-5; D possibly corresponds to TRBD1 (6 bases). The CDR3 length is 14 residues. CDR1 MDHEN and CDR2 SYDVKM come from the germline V gene. The ends were cut back, 6 bases at V and 3 bases at J, with 12 bases in the middle.

The gene calls are TRBV7-2 and TRBJ1-5; weak D call: TRBD1 (5 bases). The CDR3 contains 15 residues. Germline V gene lookup returns CDR1 SGHTA and CDR2 FQGNSA. The germline V and J ends were trimmed by 3 bases and 1 base, with 10 bases remaining between them. The CDR3 loop reads CASSFARESNQPQHF. CDR3 nucleotides: TGTGCCAGCAGCTTCGCCAGGGAGAGCAATCAGCCCCAGCATTTT.

The V call is TRBV2, the J call TRBJ2-2, with D perhaps TRBD1 or TRBD2 (6 bases each). The CDR3 consists of 14 residues. V lost 2 bases and J lost 7, with 11 bases in between. CDR1 is SNHLY and CDR2 is FYNNEI in the germline V gene. The CDR3, as DNA: TGTGCCAGCAGTGAAATCGGGGGCGGCGGGGAGCTGTTTTTT. Residues: CASSEIGGGGELFF.

V is TRBV6-1 and J is TRBJ1-2, with D unclear. The CDR3 sequence is 13 residues long. Germline assignment: CDR1 MNHNS and CDR2 SASEGT. V gave up 0 bases and J gave up 6 bases, with 8 bases separating them. The CDR3 here is CASSEAAEDGYTF. The CDR3, as DNA: TGTGCCAGCAGTGAAGCGGCAGAGGATGGCTACACCTTC.

V gene TRBV7-9 combines with J gene TRBJ1-2, with a tentative D call TRBD1 (5 bases). CDR1 SEHNR and CDR2 FQNEAQ come from the germline V gene (reference sequence). Trimming cost V 8 bases and J 5 bases, with 21 bases left between them. CDR3 length equals 15 residues. The CDR3 region is CASQSGADEWYGYTF. For the CDR3, the DNA is TGTGCCAGCCAGTCCGGGGCAGATGAATGGTATGGCTACACCTTC.

V gene TRBV30 combines with J gene TRBJ2-1, with 8 bases identical to TRBD2. V lost 0 bases, J lost 12 bases, and 4 bases stayed unmatched. Germline V gives CDR1 GTSNPN, CDR2 SVGIG (reference sequence). CDR3 size: 12 residues. The CDR3 region has the DNA TGTGCCTGGAGTGTAGGAACTAGCGGGCAGTTCTTC. The encoded protein is CAWSVGTSGQFF. Combining the CDR3 with reference TRBV30 and TRBJ2-1 gives the whole variable domain SQTIHQWPATLVQPVGSPLSLECTVEGTSNPNLYWYRQAAGRGLQLLFYSVGIGQISSEVPQNLSASRPQDRQFILSSKKLLLSDSGFYLCAWSVGTSGQFFGPGTRLTVL.

V is TRBV5-1 and J is TRBJ2-2; D may match TRBD1 or TRBD2 (5 bases each). This CDR3 has 16 amino acids. In germline, CDR1 is SGHRS, CDR2 YFSETQ. The V end was cut by 0 bases, the J end by 4 bases, with 13 bases between. The CDR3 here is CASSLALRDLTGELFF. In DNA, the CDR3 is TGCGCCAGCAGCTTGGCCCTGAGGGACCTCACCGGGGAGCTGTTTTTT.

CDR3 sequence reads: CARISGDYGYTF. CDR3 in DNA: TGTGCCAGAATCTCAGGGGACTATGGCTACACCTTC. The V gene is TRBV5-3, the J gene TRBJ1-2; a possible D gene is TRBD1 (6 bases). TRBV5-3 is reported as an ORF; its role is uncertain. The germline V and J ends were trimmed by 6 bases and 3 bases, with 9 bases remaining between them. This CDR3 has 12 amino acids.

The V gene is TRBV27, the J gene TRBJ2-7, with D unresolved. Germline V CDR1 and CDR2: MNHEY, SMNVEV (reference sequence). V lost 3 bases to trimming and J lost 2 bases, with 8 bases between them. The CDR3 consists of 13 residues. The CDR3, as DNA: TGTGCCAGCAGTTTCGGCTTGGCCTACGAGCAGTACTTC. Encoded protein: CASSFGLAYEQYF.

This clone was found once. This sequence joins TRBV19 and TRBJ2-3, with D tentatively TRBD2 (5 bases). The CDR3 is 14 residues long. Trimming left V 5 bases short and J 6 bases short, with 15 bases between. Germline loops: CDR1 LNHDA, CDR2 SQIVND (reference sequence). The CDR3 nucleotides are TGTGCCAGTAGTCCGGGTCCCACGGGGGATACGCAGTATTTT. This sequence encodes CASSPGPTGDTQYF.